This T cell receptor (beta chain) is drawn from a study of OX40 agonist ivuxolimab in advanced cancers. As to this clone: Its antigen is not known.

The CDR3 runs 14 residues. V gave up 4 bases and J gave up 1 base, with 11 bases separating them. The germline CDR1 and CDR2 sequences are SGDLS and YYNGEE. Whole-study results and caveats: On average, CD8+ T cells had more expanded clones than CD4+. Expanded peripheral T cell antigen specificity was not determined.

The data were produced by immunoSEQ multiplex PCR, yet TCRdb's version contains in-frame clones alone and is incomplete. The data show about 98,000 clones, approximately 93% seen once. Sequences were derived from CD4+ or CD8+ T cells sorted from blood, sampled in a trial of the OX40 agonist ivuxolimab. The sequence came from an adult with an advanced solid tumor such as melanoma, head and neck, liver or kidney cancer. The J gene is TRBJ1-2, the V gene TRBV9; D might be TRBD1 (5 bases). The CDR3 is CASSPGTDNYGYTF. For the CDR3, the DNA is TGTGCCAGCAGCCCCGGGACGGATAACTATGGCTACACCTTC.